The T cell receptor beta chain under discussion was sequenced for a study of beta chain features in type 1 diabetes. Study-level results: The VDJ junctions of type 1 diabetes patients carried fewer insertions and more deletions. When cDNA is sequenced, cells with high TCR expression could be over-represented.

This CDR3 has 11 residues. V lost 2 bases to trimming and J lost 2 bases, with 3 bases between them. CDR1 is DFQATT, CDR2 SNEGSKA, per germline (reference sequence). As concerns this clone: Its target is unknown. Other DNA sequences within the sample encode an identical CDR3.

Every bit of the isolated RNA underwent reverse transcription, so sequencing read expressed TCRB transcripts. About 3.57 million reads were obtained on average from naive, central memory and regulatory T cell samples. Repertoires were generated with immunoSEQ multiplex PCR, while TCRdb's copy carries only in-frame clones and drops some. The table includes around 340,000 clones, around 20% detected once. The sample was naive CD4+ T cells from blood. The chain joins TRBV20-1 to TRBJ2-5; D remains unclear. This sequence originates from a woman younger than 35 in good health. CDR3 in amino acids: CSARPQETQYF. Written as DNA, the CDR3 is TGCAGTGCTAGACCACAAGAGACCCAGTACTTC.